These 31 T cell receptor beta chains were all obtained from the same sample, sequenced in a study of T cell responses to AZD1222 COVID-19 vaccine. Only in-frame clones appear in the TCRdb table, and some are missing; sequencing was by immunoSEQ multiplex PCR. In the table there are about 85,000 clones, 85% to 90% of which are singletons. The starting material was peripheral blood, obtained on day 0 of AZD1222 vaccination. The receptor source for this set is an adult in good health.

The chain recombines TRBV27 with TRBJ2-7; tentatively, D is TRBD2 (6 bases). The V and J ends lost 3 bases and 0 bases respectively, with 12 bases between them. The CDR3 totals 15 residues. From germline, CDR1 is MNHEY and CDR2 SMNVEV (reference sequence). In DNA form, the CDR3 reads TGTGCCAGCAGTTTCGCTGGACTATACTCCTACGAGCAGTACTTC. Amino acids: CASSFAGLYSYEQYF.

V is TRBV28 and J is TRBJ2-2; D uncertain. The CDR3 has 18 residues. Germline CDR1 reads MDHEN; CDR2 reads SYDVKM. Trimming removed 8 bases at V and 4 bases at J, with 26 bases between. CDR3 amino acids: CASGTETGSTRPTGELFF. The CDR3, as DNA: TGTGCCAGCGGAACAGAAACCGGATCAACGAGACCCACCGGGGAGCTGTTTTTT.

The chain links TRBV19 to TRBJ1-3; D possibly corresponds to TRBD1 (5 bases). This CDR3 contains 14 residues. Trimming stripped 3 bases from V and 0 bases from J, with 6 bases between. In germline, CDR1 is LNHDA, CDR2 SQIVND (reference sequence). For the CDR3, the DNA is TGTGCCAGTAGTATTGGGGGCTCTGGAAACACCATATATTTT. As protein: CASSIGGSGNTIYF.

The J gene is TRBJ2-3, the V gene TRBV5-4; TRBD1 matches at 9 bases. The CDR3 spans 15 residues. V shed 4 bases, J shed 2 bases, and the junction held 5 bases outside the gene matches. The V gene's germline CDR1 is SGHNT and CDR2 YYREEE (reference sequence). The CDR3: CASSTDRGATDTQYF. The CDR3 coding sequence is TGTGCCAGCAGCACGGACAGGGGAGCCACAGATACGCAGTATTTT. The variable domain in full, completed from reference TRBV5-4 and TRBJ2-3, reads ETGVTQSPTHLIKTRGQQVTLRCSSQSGHNTVSWYQQALGQGPQFIFQYYREEENGRGNFPPRFSGLQFPNYSSELNVNALELDDSALYLCASSTDRGATDTQYFGPGTRLTVL.

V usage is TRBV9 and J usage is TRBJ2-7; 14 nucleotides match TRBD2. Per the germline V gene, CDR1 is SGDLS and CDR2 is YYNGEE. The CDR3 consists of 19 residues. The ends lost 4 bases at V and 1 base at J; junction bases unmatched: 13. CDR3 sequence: CASSPLAGTSGRRSYEQYF. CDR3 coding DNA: TGTGCCAGCAGCCCTCTAGCCGGGACTAGCGGGAGAAGGTCCTACGAGCAGTACTTC.

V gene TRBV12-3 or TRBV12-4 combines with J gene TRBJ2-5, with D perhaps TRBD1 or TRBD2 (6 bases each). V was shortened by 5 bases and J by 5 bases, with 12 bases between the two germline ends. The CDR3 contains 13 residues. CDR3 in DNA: TGTGCCAGCAGTCCCCGGGGGCGGGAGACCCAGTACTTC. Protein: CASSPRGRETQYF.

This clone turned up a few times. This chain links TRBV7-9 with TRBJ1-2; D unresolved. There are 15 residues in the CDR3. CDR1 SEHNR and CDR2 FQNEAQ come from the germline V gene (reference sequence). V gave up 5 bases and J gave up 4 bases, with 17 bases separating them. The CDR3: CASSPNNYSPYGYTF. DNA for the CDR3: TGTGCCAGCAGCCCAAACAATTACAGCCCCTATGGCTACACCTTC.

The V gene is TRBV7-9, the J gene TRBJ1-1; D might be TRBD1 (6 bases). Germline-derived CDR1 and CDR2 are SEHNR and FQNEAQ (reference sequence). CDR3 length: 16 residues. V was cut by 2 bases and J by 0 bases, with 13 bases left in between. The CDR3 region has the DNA TGTGCCAGCAGCTTACTAGCCGGGACATTGAACACTGAAGCTTTCTTT. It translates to CASSLLAGTLNTEAFF.

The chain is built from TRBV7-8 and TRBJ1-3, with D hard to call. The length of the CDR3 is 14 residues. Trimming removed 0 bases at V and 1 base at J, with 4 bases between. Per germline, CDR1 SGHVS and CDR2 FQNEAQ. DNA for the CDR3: TGTGCCAGCAGCTTAGCGGGATCTGGAAACACCATATATTTT. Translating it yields CASSLAGSGNTIYF.

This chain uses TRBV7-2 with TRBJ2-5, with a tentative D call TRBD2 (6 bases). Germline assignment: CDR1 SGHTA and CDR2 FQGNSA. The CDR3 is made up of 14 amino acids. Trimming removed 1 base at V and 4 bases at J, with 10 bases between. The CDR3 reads CASSLVGTVETQYF. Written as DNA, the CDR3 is TGTGCCAGCAGCTTAGTCGGGACTGTAGAGACCCAGTACTTC.

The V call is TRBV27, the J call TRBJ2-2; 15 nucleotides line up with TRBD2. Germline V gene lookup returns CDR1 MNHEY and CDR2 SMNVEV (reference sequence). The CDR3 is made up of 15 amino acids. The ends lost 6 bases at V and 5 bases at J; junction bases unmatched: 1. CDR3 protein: CASSGTSGRTGELFF. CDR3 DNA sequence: TGTGCCAGCAGCGGGACTAGCGGGAGGACCGGGGAGCTGTTTTTT.

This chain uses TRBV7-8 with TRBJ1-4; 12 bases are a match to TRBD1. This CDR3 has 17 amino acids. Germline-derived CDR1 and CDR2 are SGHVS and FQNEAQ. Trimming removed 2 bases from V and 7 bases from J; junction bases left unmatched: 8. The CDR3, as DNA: TGTGCCAGCAGCTTATTGGGACAGGGGGCGTTAGGTGAAAAACTGTTTTTT. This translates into CASSLLGQGALGEKLFF.

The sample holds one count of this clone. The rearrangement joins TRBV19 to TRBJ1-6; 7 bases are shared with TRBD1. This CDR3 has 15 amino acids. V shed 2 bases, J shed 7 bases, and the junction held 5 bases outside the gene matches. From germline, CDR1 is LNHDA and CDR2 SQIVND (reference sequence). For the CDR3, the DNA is TGTGCCAGTAGTATATGGACAGGACCCAATTCACCCCTCCACTTT. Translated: CASSIWTGPNSPLHF.

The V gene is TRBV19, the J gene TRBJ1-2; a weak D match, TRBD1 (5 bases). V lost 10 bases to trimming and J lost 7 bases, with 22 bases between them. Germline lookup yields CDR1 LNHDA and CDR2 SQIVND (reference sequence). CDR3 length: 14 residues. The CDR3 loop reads CATHQGATLGGYTF. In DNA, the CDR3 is TGTGCCACACACCAAGGGGCCACTTTGGGTGGCTACACCTTC.

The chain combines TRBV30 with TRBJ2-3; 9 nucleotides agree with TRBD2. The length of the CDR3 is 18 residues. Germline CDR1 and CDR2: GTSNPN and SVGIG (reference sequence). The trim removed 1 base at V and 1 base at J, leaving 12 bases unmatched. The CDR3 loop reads CAWSGAGGPSFGTDTQYF. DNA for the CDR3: TGTGCCTGGAGTGGTGCGGGGGGGCCATCGTTTGGCACAGATACGCAGTATTTT.

In DNA form, the CDR3 reads TGTGCCAGTAGTATCCGAGGGAGTAATGAGCAGTTCTTC. Its protein product is CASSIRGSNEQFF. The chain is built from TRBV19 and TRBJ2-1, with D possibly matching TRBD2 (5 bases). This CDR3 contains 13 residues. The V gene's germline CDR1 is LNHDA and CDR2 SQIVND (reference sequence). Trimming removed 3 bases at V and 7 bases at J, with 10 bases between.

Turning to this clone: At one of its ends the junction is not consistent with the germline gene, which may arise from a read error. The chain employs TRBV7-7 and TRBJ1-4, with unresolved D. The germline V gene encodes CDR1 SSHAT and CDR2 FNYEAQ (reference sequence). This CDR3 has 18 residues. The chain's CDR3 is CASSLRPRGTATNEKLFF. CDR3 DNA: TGTGCTAGCAGCCTTAGGCCACGAGGAACTGCAACTAATGAAAAACTGTTTTTT.

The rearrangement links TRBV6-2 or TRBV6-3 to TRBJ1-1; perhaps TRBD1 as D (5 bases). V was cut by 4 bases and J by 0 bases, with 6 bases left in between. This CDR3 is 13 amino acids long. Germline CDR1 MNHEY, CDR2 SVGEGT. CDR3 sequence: CASSLTVNTEAFF. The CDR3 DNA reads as TGTGCCAGCAGTTTGACAGTGAACACTGAAGCTTTCTTT.

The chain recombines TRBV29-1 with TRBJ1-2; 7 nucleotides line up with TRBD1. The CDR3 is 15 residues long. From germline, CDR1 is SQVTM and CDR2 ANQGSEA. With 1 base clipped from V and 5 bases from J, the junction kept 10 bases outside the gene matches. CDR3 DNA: TGCAGCGTTGAAGCCGAAGGGGACAGACCGTATGGCTACACCTTC. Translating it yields CSVEAEGDRPYGYTF. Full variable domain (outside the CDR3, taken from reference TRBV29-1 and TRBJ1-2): SAVISQKPSRDICQRGTSLTIQCQVDSQVTMMFWYRQQPGQSLTLIATANQGSEATYESGFVIDKFPISRPNLTFSTLTVSNMSPEDSSIYLCSVEAEGDRPYGYTFGSGTRLTVV.

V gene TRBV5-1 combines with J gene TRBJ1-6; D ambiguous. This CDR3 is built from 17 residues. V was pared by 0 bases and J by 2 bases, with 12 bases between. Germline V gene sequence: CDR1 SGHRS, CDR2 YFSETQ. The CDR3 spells CASSLAVLDTYNSPLHF. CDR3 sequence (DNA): TGCGCCAGCAGCTTGGCCGTCTTAGACACCTATAATTCACCCCTCCACTTT.

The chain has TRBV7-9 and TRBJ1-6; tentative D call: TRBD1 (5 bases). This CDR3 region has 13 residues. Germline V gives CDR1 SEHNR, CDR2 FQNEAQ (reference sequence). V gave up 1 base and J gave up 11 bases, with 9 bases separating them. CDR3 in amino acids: CASSLELGPPLHF. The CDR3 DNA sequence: TGTGCCAGCAGCTTAGAGCTGGGACCACCCCTCCACTTT.

The CDR3 nucleotides are TGTGCCAGCAGAGCCCCAGGAGCAACTAATGAAAAACTGTTTTTT. It specifies CASRAPGATNEKLFF. The J gene is TRBJ1-4, the V gene TRBV25-1, with unresolved D. The V gene lost 6 bases and the J gene lost 0 bases, with 11 bases spanning the gap. Germline V lookup: CDR1 MGHDK, CDR2 SYGVNS. This CDR3 comprises 15 residues.

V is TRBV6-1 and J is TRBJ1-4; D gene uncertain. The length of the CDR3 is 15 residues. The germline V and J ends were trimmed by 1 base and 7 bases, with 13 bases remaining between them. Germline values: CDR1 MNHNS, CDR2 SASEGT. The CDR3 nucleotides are TGTGCCAGCAGTGAAGGAGGTGGGAGGGTTGAAAAACTGTTTTTT. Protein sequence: CASSEGGGRVEKLFF.

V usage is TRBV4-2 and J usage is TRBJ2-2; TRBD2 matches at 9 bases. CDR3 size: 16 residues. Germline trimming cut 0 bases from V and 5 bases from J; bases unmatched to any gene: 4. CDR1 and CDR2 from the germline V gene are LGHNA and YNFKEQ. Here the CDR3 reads CASSQDWLAGTGELFF. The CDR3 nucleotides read TGTGCCAGCAGCCAAGATTGGCTAGCGGGGACCGGGGAGCTGTTTTTT.

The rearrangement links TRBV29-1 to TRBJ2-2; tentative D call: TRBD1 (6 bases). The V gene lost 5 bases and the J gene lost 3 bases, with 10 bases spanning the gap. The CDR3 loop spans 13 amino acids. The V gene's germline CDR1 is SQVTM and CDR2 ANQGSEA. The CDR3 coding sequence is TGCAGCGTTCAGGGGATGGACACCGGGGAGCTGTTTTTT. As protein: CSVQGMDTGELFF.

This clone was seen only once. The CDR3 is CASSQLGGLNYEQYF. The DNA for the CDR3 is TGTGCCAGCAGCCAACTAGGGGGTCTTAACTACGAGCAGTACTTC. The V and J genes are TRBV3-1 (or the pseudogene TRBV3-2) and TRBJ2-7, with D tentatively TRBD1 (6 bases). The germline gives CDR1 LGHDT, CDR2 YNNKEL (reference sequence). The CDR3 spans 15 residues. V lost 2 bases to trimming and J lost 3 bases, with 14 bases between them.

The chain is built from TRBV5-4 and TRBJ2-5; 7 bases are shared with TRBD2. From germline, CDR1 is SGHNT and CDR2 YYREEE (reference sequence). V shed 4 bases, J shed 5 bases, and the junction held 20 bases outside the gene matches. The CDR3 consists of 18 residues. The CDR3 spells CASSPVGVVSGAGETQYF. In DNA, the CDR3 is TGTGCCAGCAGCCCGGTGGGGGTTGTGAGCGGGGCGGGGGAGACCCAGTACTTC. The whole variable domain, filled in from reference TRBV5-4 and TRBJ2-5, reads ETGVTQSPTHLIKTRGQQVTLRCSSQSGHNTVSWYQQALGQGPQFIFQYYREEENGRGNFPPRFSGLQFPNYSSELNVNALELDDSALYLCASSPVGVVSGAGETQYFGPGTRLLVL.

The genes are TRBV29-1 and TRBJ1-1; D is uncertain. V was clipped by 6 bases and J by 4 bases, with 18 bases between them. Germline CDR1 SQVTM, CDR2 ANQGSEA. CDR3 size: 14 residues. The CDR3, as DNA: TGCAGCGTCGCCTCTCCCGACCTGGGCACTGAAGCTTTCTTT. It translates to CSVASPDLGTEAFF.

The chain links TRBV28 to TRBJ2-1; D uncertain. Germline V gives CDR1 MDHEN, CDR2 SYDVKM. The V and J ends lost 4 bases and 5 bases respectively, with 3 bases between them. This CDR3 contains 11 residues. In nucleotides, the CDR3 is TGTGCCAGCAGTTATAACAATGAGCAGTTCTTC. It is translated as CASSYNNEQFF.

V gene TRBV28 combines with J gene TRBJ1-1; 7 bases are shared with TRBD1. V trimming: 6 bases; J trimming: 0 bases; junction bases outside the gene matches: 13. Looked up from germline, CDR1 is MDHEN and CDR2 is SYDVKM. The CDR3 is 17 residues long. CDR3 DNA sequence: TGTGCCAGCAGATTCTTGACAGGGACCCATATGAACACTGAAGCTTTCTTT. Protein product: CASRFLTGTHMNTEAFF.

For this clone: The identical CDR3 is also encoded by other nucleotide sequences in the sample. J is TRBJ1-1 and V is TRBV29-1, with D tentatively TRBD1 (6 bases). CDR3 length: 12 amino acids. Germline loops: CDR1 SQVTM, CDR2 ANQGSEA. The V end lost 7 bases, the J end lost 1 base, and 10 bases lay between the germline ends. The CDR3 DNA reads TGCAGCGCCGAGGGGGGGAACACTGAAGCTTTCTTT. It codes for CSAEGGNTEAFF.